The 25 T cell receptor beta chains listed next were all sequenced from one sample in a study. TCRdb redid the calling of the RT-PCR reads with MiXCR, one entry per CDR3 protein. The data contain 550,000 to 750,000 distinct CDR3 sequences, 12% to 15% of them singletons. Input material: memory CD4+ T cells from blood. The source is a female donor in good health, serving as a healthy control.

The chain has TRBV20-1 and TRBJ2-5, with TRBD2 matching 16 bases. V was clipped by 1 base and J by 2 bases; unmatched bases: 1. Germline lookup yields CDR1 DFQATT and CDR2 SNEGSKA (reference sequence). The CDR3 runs 16 residues. The CDR3 DNA sequence: TGCAGTGCTAGAGGGGGACTAGCGGGAGGGCAAGAGACCCAGTACTTC. Its translation is CSARGGLAGGQETQYF.

V is TRBV7-9 and J is TRBJ1-2; 7 bases are shared with TRBD1. Germline V gene sequence: CDR1 SEHNR, CDR2 FQNEAQ (reference sequence). J was trimmed by 2 bases and V by 5 bases; bases with no gene match: 14. This CDR3 is built from 17 residues. In nucleotides, the CDR3 is TGTGCCAGCAGCGGGGACGGGCCCGAGGGGGCCAACTATGGCTACACCTTC. This translates into CASSGDGPEGANYGYTF. The full variable domain, rest sourced from reference TRBV7-9 and TRBJ1-2, is DTGVSQNPRHKITKRGQNVTFRCDPISEHNRLYWYRQTLGQGPEFLTYFQNEAQLEKSRLLSDRFSAERPKGSFSTLEIQRTEQGDSAMYLCASSGDGPEGANYGYTFGSGTRLTVV.

This clonotype was counted at least ten times. The V gene is TRBV6-2 or TRBV6-3, the J gene TRBJ1-2, with D possibly TRBD1 on 6 matching bases. V dropped 0 bases and J dropped 5 bases, with 16 bases sitting between them. Per germline, CDR1 MNHEY and CDR2 SVGEGT. The CDR3 runs to 16 residues. This CDR3 reads CASSYSRVGTSYGYTF. The CDR3, as DNA: TGTGCCAGCAGTTACTCGCGCGTTGGGACATCTTATGGCTACACCTTC.

Only a few counts were recorded for this clonotype. The rearrangement joins TRBV12-3 or TRBV12-4 to TRBJ1-4; a possible D gene is TRBD1 (5 bases). This CDR3 is 15 amino acids long. Trimming left V 5 bases short and J 4 bases short, with 14 bases between. In nucleotides, the CDR3 is TGTGCCAGCAGTCCCCAAAGGGGAGGTAATGAAAAACTGTTTTTT. This codes for CASSPQRGGNEKLFF.

In its sample, this clonotype was seen a few times. The chain combines TRBV20-1 with TRBJ2-5; possibly TRBD1 or TRBD2 for D (5 bases each). This CDR3 has 13 residues. The V end was cut by 3 bases, the J end by 2 bases, with 10 bases between. CDR1 is DFQATT, CDR2 SNEGSKA, per germline (reference sequence). CDR3 sequence (DNA): TGCAGTGCTAGTGACGGGACGCAAGAGACCCAGTACTTC. It codes for CSASDGTQETQYF.

This clonotype has only a few counts. The chain carries TRBV7-6 and TRBJ2-5, with D possibly called TRBD1 or TRBD2 (6 bases each). Trimming pared 5 bases from V and 7 bases from J, leaving 23 bases between. Germline V CDR1 and CDR2: SGHVS, FNYEAQ. This CDR3 has 16 residues. Written as DNA, the CDR3 is TGTGCCAGCAGCCCCTCGTTGAGGGGGGATGATGGGACCCAGTACTTC. It codes for CASSPSLRGDDGTQYF. Full variable domain (rest looked up from reference TRBV7-6 and TRBJ2-5): GAGVSQSPRYKVTKRGQDVALRCDPISGHVSLYWYRQALGQGPEFLTYFNYEAQQDKSGLPNDRFSAERPEGSISTLTIQRTEQRDSAMYRCASSPSLRGDDGTQYFGPGTRLLVL.

This clonotype was seen only a few times. DNA of the CDR3: TGCGCCAGCTTGGAAGGGGGGTTCGGGGCCACTGAAGCTTTCTTT. Its protein product is CASLEGGFGATEAFF. The chain combines TRBV5-1 with TRBJ1-1, with D possibly TRBD1 on 6 matching bases. V gave up 7 bases and J gave up 4 bases, with 20 bases separating them. CDR1 and CDR2 (germline): SGHRS, YFSETQ. This CDR3 is 15 amino acids long.

A few counts support this clonotype. V is TRBV7-3 and J is TRBJ2-1; D possibly corresponds to TRBD1 (5 bases). The ends were cut back, 3 bases at V and 8 bases at J, with 11 bases in the middle. There are 13 residues in the CDR3. Per the germline V gene, CDR1 is SGHTA and CDR2 is FQGTGA. CDR3 DNA sequence: TGTGCCAGCAGCTTGTCAGGGCTGGATGAGCAGTTCTTC. Encoded protein: CASSLSGLDEQFF.

This clonotype was seen a handful of times. The chain couples TRBV5-1 to TRBJ2-5; possible D gene TRBD1, 6 bases. The germline V and J ends were trimmed by 4 bases and 5 bases, with 15 bases remaining between them. This CDR3 has 14 residues. Germline loops: CDR1 SGHRS, CDR2 YFSETQ. The CDR3 here is CASSDDRRWETQYF. The CDR3 DNA reads TGCGCCAGCAGCGATGACAGGCGGTGGGAGACCCAGTACTTC.

This clonotype has just a few counts. This chain links TRBV6-2 or TRBV6-3 with TRBJ2-3, with 8 bases aligning to TRBD2. V dropped 2 bases and J dropped 6; count of bases not matched to a gene: 10. In germline, CDR1 is MNHEY, CDR2 SVGEGT. The CDR3 is 16 residues long. The chain's CDR3 is CASSYPHRGGIDTQYF. The CDR3, as DNA: TGTGCCAGCAGTTACCCTCATCGGGGGGGAATTGATACGCAGTATTTT.

This clonotype was counted only a few times. The rearrangement links TRBV20-1 to TRBJ2-3; the D gene is possibly TRBD1 (7 bases). The germline V gene encodes CDR1 DFQATT and CDR2 SNEGSKA (reference sequence). The CDR3 consists of 13 residues. The CDR3 DNA sequence: TGCGCCCCCGCAGGGGGGAATAGGGATACGCAGTATTTT. Encoded protein: CAPAGGNRDTQYF.

This chain links TRBV28 with TRBJ1-1; D uncertain. The V end was cut by 2 bases, the J end by 6 bases, with 16 bases between. This CDR3 is built from 15 residues. The germline V gene encodes CDR1 MDHEN and CDR2 SYDVKM. CDR3 sequence: CASSLLMGFDSEAFF. CDR3 nucleotides: TGTGCCAGCAGTTTACTGATGGGGTTTGACTCTGAAGCTTTCTTT.

This clonotype has just a few counts. The CDR3 reads CASSRKREGGETQYF. CDR3 sequence (DNA): TGTGCCAGCAGCCGTAAGCGGGAGGGGGGAGAGACCCAGTACTTC. The V and J genes are TRBV5-4 and TRBJ2-5, with 10 bases lining up with TRBD2. This CDR3 contains 15 residues. V lost 4 bases and J lost 4; bases outside the gene matches: 7. In germline, CDR1 is SGHNT, CDR2 YYREEE (reference sequence).

V is TRBV7-6 and J is TRBJ2-7, with D possibly matching TRBD2 (6 bases). Germline V CDR1 and CDR2: SGHVS, FNYEAQ. Trimming pared 5 bases from V and 6 bases from J, leaving 17 bases between. The CDR3 is made up of 14 amino acids. The CDR3, as DNA: TGTGCCAGCAGCAAGACCCAGCTCGGGAGCGAGCAGTACTTC. Its protein is CASSKTQLGSEQYF.

This clonotype occurred many times. The chain uses TRBV9 and TRBJ1-1, with D possibly matching TRBD1 (5 bases). There are 18 residues in the CDR3. Trimming took off 4 bases at V and 0 bases at J, with 22 bases between the two ends. From germline, CDR1 is SGDLS and CDR2 YYNGEE. The CDR3 coding sequence is TGTGCCAGCAGCTCACACGTCCCGGGACTGGGGATGAACACTGAAGCTTTCTTT. It is translated as CASSSHVPGLGMNTEAFF.

The table lists this clonotype with a few counts. The CDR3 region is CASSPGQSTEAFF. CDR3 in DNA: TGTGCCAGCAGCCCGGGACAGAGCACTGAAGCTTTCTTT. The chain carries TRBV7-3 and TRBJ1-1, with 7 positions matching TRBD1. CDR3 length: 13 amino acids. Germline lookup yields CDR1 SGHTA and CDR2 FQGTGA. V gave up 5 bases and J gave up 4 bases; unmatched junction bases: 4.

A few counts support this clonotype. This rearrangement joins TRBV18 to TRBJ2-7; either TRBD1 or TRBD2 may fit D (5 bases each). CDR3 size: 14 residues. Germline V lookup: CDR1 KGHSH, CDR2 LQKENI. Trimming stripped 3 bases from V and 7 bases from J, with 16 bases between. The CDR3 sequence is CASSPSLRGREQYF. DNA of the CDR3: TGTGCCAGCTCACCGAGCTTGAGGGGTCGGGAGCAGTACTTC.

In its sample, this clonotype was seen many times. The chain carries TRBV6-5 and TRBJ2-1; 8 bases are a match to TRBD1. After removal of 6 bases from V and 2 bases from J, the junction contained 9 bases not matched to a gene. The CDR3 is 16 amino acids. Germline CDR1 is MNHEY and CDR2 is SVGAGI. Here the CDR3 DNA reads TGTGCCAGCAGGCGGCCGGGACAGGCTGCCTACAATGAGCAGTTCTTC. This codes for CASRRPGQAAYNEQFF.

The rearrangement links TRBV6-6 to TRBJ1-1; D remains unclear. The CDR3 consists of 16 residues. Germline-derived CDR1 and CDR2 are MNHNY and SVGAGI (reference sequence). V was clipped by 0 bases and J by 1 base, with 12 bases between them. The CDR3: CASSYSLGEGNTEAFF. CDR3 DNA sequence: TGTGCCAGCAGTTACTCGCTTGGGGAGGGGAACACTGAAGCTTTCTTT.

This clonotype was found many times. This chain joins TRBV12-3 or TRBV12-4 and TRBJ1-5, with a possible D match to TRBD1 (6 bases). The CDR3 length is 13 residues. Trimming pared 5 bases from V and 5 bases from J, leaving 10 bases between. In nucleotides, the CDR3 is TGTGCCAGCAGTCAACAGGGTGATCAGCCCCAGCATTTT. Encoded protein: CASSQQGDQPQHF.

This clonotype occurred a few times. This chain uses TRBV12-3 or TRBV12-4 with TRBJ1-2, with TRBD1 as a possible D gene (6 bases). Deletions cut 5 bases from V and 4 bases from J, with 14 bases between. This CDR3 contains 14 residues. CDR3 region: CASSPSDRSYGYTF. The CDR3 coding sequence is TGTGCCAGCAGTCCCTCCGACAGGTCCTATGGCTACACCTTC.

This clonotype came up a few times. V gene TRBV7-9 combines with J gene TRBJ2-5; D is perhaps TRBD1 or TRBD2 (5 bases each). This CDR3 has 19 residues. Trimming took 2 bases from V and 5 from J, leaving 27 bases between them. Germline-derived CDR1 and CDR2 are SEHNR and FQNEAQ (reference sequence). DNA of the CDR3: TGTGCCAGCAGCTTATCCACTTTGTCTGGGGCCGCCCGGGACGAGACCCAGTACTTC. This translates into CASSLSTLSGAARDETQYF.

This clonotype showed up just once. A read error may be the cause here, since a much bigger clone is one base away. This chain connects TRBV20-1 to TRBJ2-7; 7 nucleotides match TRBD1. Germline CDR1 reads DFQATT; CDR2 reads SNEGSKA (reference sequence). The CDR3 runs 14 residues. The CDR3 loop is CSARATGVSCEQYF. In DNA, the CDR3 is TGCAGTGCTAGAGCCACAGGGGTATCCTGCGAGCAGTACTTC.

This clonotype was recorded many times. The chain employs TRBV7-2 and TRBJ2-7; D gene unclear. The germline CDR1 and CDR2 sequences are SGHTA and FQGNSA. This CDR3 is built from 13 residues. V was pared by 4 bases and J by 6 bases, with 13 bases between. The CDR3 DNA follows: TGTGCCAGCAGCTCGACCCCCGCCGTCGAGCAGTACTTC. Amino acids: CASSSTPAVEQYF.

Comments on this clonotype: A junction end diverges from the germline sequence, so it may reflect a read error. The chain combines TRBV12-3 or TRBV12-4 with TRBJ1-5, with D unresolved. This CDR3 is 15 amino acids long. The CDR3 nucleotides read TGTGCCAGCAGTTTACAGCCCACTGGAAATCAGTCCCAGCATTTT. It codes for CASSLQPTGNQSQHF.